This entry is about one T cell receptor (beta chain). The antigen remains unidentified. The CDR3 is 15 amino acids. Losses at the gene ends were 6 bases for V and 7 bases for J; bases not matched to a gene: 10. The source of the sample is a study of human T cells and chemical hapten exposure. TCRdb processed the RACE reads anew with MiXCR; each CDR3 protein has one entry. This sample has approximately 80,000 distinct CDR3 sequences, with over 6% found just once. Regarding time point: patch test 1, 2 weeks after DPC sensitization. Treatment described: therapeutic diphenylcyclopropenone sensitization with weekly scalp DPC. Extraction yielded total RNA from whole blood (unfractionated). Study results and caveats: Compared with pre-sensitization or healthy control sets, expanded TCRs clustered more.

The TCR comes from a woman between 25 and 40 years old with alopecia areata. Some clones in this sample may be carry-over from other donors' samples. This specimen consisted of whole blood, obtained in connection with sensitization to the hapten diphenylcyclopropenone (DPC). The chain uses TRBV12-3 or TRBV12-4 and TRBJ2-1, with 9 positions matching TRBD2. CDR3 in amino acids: CASSQGLAGWNEQFF. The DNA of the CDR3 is TGTGCCAGCAGCCAAGGGCTAGCGGGGTGGAATGAGCAGTTCTTC.